This TCR beta chain was sequenced for a study of blood T cell repertoires in COVID-19. Across the whole study: Some COVID-19 samples were acute and others convalescent; all came from the United States, Italy and Spain. T cells, B-cell-depleted T cells, or PBMCs supplied cDNA or gDNA.

Per the study methods: From reference gene primer amplification, estimates of nucleated cell counts were derived. The protocol was immunoSEQ multiplex PCR, while the TCRdb copy is restricted to in-frame clones and leaves out a portion. V and J calls and clone size are as listed in that table; D and trimming were resolved from the DNA. The table lists 90,000 to 130,000 clones, 88% of them singletons, with about 2.2% in the top ten. This receptor was taken from a human donor in a cohort sampled during active COVID-19. The sample comprised peripheral blood.

The CDR3 reads CASSMGQGTYEQYF. The CDR3 DNA follows: TGTGCCAGCAGCATGGGACAGGGAACCTACGAGCAGTACTTC. This chain connects TRBV2 to TRBJ2-7, with TRBD1 matching 9 bases. In germline, CDR1 is SNHLY, CDR2 FYNNEI. This CDR3 spans 14 amino acids. The V segment lost 6 bases and the J segment 2 bases; nucleotides outside the gene matches: 5.